This TCR beta chain was obtained from a study of T cells after yellow fever vaccination (dated by TCRdb to the late 2010s). Broadly, across the study: The SMART-Seq v4 Ultra Low Input RNA kit was used to prepare libraries from fractions with low cell numbers. To track T-cell clones before and after primary and booster YFV17D yellow fever vaccination, bulk TCR alpha and beta repertoires were sequenced longitudinally. Two healthy male donors, one aged 18 to 30 and one aged 30 to 39 years, were included in the cohort. Blood was collected at multiple timepoints before and after primary and secondary immunization, and bulk PBMC replicates and cell subsets were isolated.

Sequenced using an Illumina NovaSeq 6000. TCR cDNA was synthesized by 5'RACE template switching, through which a universal primer site and unique molecular identifiers were introduced. cDNA synthesis was primed from both the TCR alpha and TCR beta constant segments. Two PCR steps were used to amplify libraries, with sample barcodes and sequencing adapters being added in the second step. Sequencing of the libraries was done on either Illumina HiSeq 2500 (2x100 bp) or NovaSeq (2x150 bp). Regarding the original processing steps: Reads were demultiplexed and collapsed into UMI consensus sequences with MIGEC, and V(D)J alignment was performed with MiXCR. Clonotypes responding to the vaccine were identified with edgeR on replicate PBMC samples, with the criteria of FDR below 0.01 and a log2 fold change above 5 up to day 15. Each bulk clonotype received a CD4 or CD8 identity based on whether the sequenced CD4 or CD8 repertoire contained that clonotype at higher abundance. Starting from the raw public reads, TCRdb applied fastp trimming at Q25, assembled clones with MiXCR and retained in-frame beta chains. Identical CDR3 protein sequences are pooled into one entry, listed with their most common genes and DNA. These V and J calls originate from TCRdb's pipeline instead of the authors' own analysis. The sample records about 310,000 distinct CDR3 sequences, 3% to 4.5% of which are singletons. Around 20% of the sample comes from the top ten.

The treatment or condition label, as the study defines it: live attenuated yellow fever vaccine strain. At every blood-draw timepoint, two biological replicates of bulk PBMCs were collected. PBMCs were isolated from peripheral blood using a standard Ficoll-Paque protocol. TriZol was used to extract RNA from bulk PBMCs, from CD4 and CD8 fractions, and from dextramer-positive and dextramer-negative fractions. Points the paper makes about the study in general: After the booster, most of the clones that had expanded following primary vaccination were detected again (around 95% of CD4 and 88% of CD8), which suggests that memory was broadly maintained. Because only two donors were included in the study, the extent to which the findings can be generalized is limited. Compared with the primary T-cell response, the secondary T-cell response was faster but weaker, reaching its peak on day 5 rather than on day 15. Because abundant contaminating clonotypes from the bulk population could be contained in FACS-sorted repertoires, computational filtering was required. A small share of clonotypes was detected in both CD4 and CD8 compartments, with the overlap likely arising from convergent recombination.

This clonotype has ten or more counts. Its antigen is unknown. No base-level quality is on record; no much larger clone is a single base apart. Sequences were derived from PBMCs, sampled on the day of the yellow fever booster vaccination. The receptor's source is a man in his late teens or twenties who received the YFV17D yellow fever vaccine.

The DNA reads as follows: TGTGCCAGCAGTTACTCGTGGGACAATGAGCAGTTCTTC. Its protein product is CASSYSWDNEQFF. The chain was built from TRBV6-5 and TRBJ2-1; no D gene call is confident. From cysteine to phenylalanine, the CDR3 is 13 amino acids long. Only the CDR3 DNA stays, 39 bases, in frame from base 1. CDR1 and CDR2, looked up from the germline V gene, are MNHEY and SVGAGI. V is cut by 0 bases and J by 5 bases, and the space between the germline ends is 5 bases.